The 32 T cell receptor beta chains below were found in one sample sequenced in a study of immune evolution from preneoplasia to lung adenocarcinoma. Libraries were prepared by immunoSEQ multiplex PCR; TCRdb keeps only in-frame clonotypes and omits some of them. Of over 3,500 clones listed, more than 70% are singletons. Sequencing was done on a sample of FFPE lung adenocarcinoma in situ tissue. The receptor set was obtained from a person aged 60-80 years with lung adenocarcinoma.

This rearrangement joins TRBV9 to TRBJ1-3; perhaps TRBD1 as D (5 bases). Germline loops: CDR1 SGDLS, CDR2 YYNGEE. There are 15 residues in the CDR3. Trimming removed 0 bases from V and 0 bases from J, with 7 bases in between. CDR3 region: CASSVGGNSGNTIYF. The CDR3, as DNA: TGTGCCAGCAGCGTAGGGGGGAACTCTGGAAACACCATATATTTT.

The count of this clone is one. The V gene is TRBV28, the J gene TRBJ2-2, with 7 nucleotides matching TRBD2. Per germline, CDR1 MDHEN and CDR2 SYDVKM. Trimming cost V 5 bases and J 6 bases; bases outside gene matches: 9. The CDR3 contains 15 residues. CDR3 DNA sequence: TGTGCCAGCAGTCCTCGGGACTACACTCCCGGGGAGCTGTTTTTT. Translated, it gives CASSPRDYTPGELFF.

This clone was seen just once. The rearrangement joins TRBV30 to TRBJ2-6, with a tentative D call TRBD2 (5 bases). Trimming cost V 3 bases and J 0 bases, with 6 bases left between them. The CDR3 runs 14 residues. CDR1 and CDR2 from the germline V gene are GTSNPN and SVGIG (reference sequence). CDR3 nucleotide sequence: TGTGCCTGGAGCGGGGACTCTGGGGCCAACGTCCTGACTTTC. Translating it yields CAWSGDSGANVLTF.

In DNA form, the CDR3 reads TGCAGCGTTGAAGGAGGGACTAGCGGGGGGGCCGGGGCAGATACGCAGTATTTT. This codes for CSVEGGTSGGAGADTQYF. This chain links TRBV29-1 with TRBJ2-3; 16 bases are a match to TRBD2. Germline loops: CDR1 SQVTM, CDR2 ANQGSEA. V lost 1 base and J lost 4; bases outside the gene matches: 8. This CDR3 contains 18 residues.

The chain is built from TRBV7-2 and TRBJ2-3; 9 nucleotides line up with TRBD2. V dropped 8 bases and J dropped 4; count of bases not matched to a gene: 7. The CDR3 extends over 14 amino acids. Germline-derived CDR1 and CDR2 are SGHTA and FQGNSA. The CDR3, as DNA: TGTGCCAGCCTAGCGGGAAGTGGGGCAGATACGCAGTATTTT. Encoded protein: CASLAGSGADTQYF.

The chain couples TRBV7-2 to TRBJ1-1; a weak D match, TRBD1 (5 bases). Trimming cost V 5 bases and J 5 bases, with 12 bases left between them. Germline V CDR1 and CDR2: SGHTA, FQGNSA. This CDR3 region has 13 residues. DNA of the CDR3: TGTGCCAGCAGCCGCGGGGCACGGACTGAAGCTTTCTTT. Translating it yields CASSRGARTEAFF.

To note about this clone: Other DNA sequences in the same sample also yield this CDR3. The gene calls are TRBV28 and TRBJ1-2; D ambiguous. This CDR3 is 13 amino acids long. Trimming cost V 2 bases and J 4 bases, with 8 bases left between them. CDR1 and CDR2 from the germline V gene are MDHEN and SYDVKM. CDR3 sequence: CASSLGIRYGYTF. DNA of the CDR3: TGTGCCAGCAGTTTAGGAATACGCTATGGCTACACCTTC.

The CDR3 region is CASSPQGVGEKLFF. As DNA, the CDR3 is TGTGCCAGCAGCCCACAGGGGGTCGGTGAAAAACTGTTTTTT. This chain uses TRBV28 with TRBJ1-4, with 8 bases lining up with TRBD1. Unmatched junction bases numbered 7, after V lost 6 bases and J lost 7 bases. This CDR3 is built from 14 residues. CDR1 and CDR2 from the germline V gene are MDHEN and SYDVKM.

The rearrangement uses TRBV4-1 and TRBJ2-5, with 7 bases matching TRBD1. CDR3 size: 16 residues. After removal of 3 bases from V and 4 bases from J, the junction contained 11 bases not matched to a gene. In germline, CDR1 is MGHRA, CDR2 YSYEKL. The CDR3, as DNA: TGCGCCAGCAGCCAGGTACACATACAGGGGAGAGAGACCCAGTACTTC. Amino acids: CASSQVHIQGRETQYF.

The rearrangement links TRBV7-8 to TRBJ2-7; TRBD2 is a possible D gene (6 bases). The length of the CDR3 is 15 residues. CDR1 and CDR2 (germline): SGHVS, FQNEAQ. Trimming took off 7 bases at V and 2 bases at J, with 18 bases between the two ends. CDR3 in DNA: TGTGCCAGCACCAGGTCAGGAGGGACCACCTACGAGCAGTACTTC. As protein: CASTRSGGTTYEQYF.

CDR3 in amino acids: CASSLGEARGPYEQYF. The CDR3 nucleotides are TGTGCCAGCAGCTTAGGTGAGGCCAGGGGCCCCTACGAGCAGTACTTC. The V gene is TRBV11-2, the J gene TRBJ2-7; possible D gene TRBD1, 6 bases. Germline values: CDR1 SGHAT, CDR2 FQNNGV. The CDR3 covers 16 residues. The V end was cut by 1 base, the J end by 2 bases, with 15 bases between.

This clone rates as large (0.1 to 1%). CDR3 residues: CAWSPAGNTIYF. CDR3 DNA sequence: TGTGCCTGGAGTCCGGCTGGAAACACCATATATTTT. J is TRBJ1-3 and V is TRBV30; D gene uncertain. Trimming removed 2 bases at V and 2 bases at J, with 4 bases between. Germline values: CDR1 GTSNPN, CDR2 SVGIG (reference sequence). The length of the CDR3 is 12 residues. The variable domain in full, completed from reference TRBV30 and TRBJ1-3, reads SQTIHQWPATLVQPVGSPLSLECTVEGTSNPNLYWYRQAAGRGLQLLFYSVGIGQISSEVPQNLSASRPQDRQFILSSKKLLLSDSGFYLCAWSPAGNTIYFGEGSWLTVV.

The genes are TRBV28 and TRBJ2-3; 9 positions agree with TRBD2. The CDR3 is 17 residues long. After removal of 6 bases from V and 2 bases from J, the junction contained 12 bases not matched to a gene. Germline loops: CDR1 MDHEN, CDR2 SYDVKM. DNA of the CDR3: TGTGCCAGCAGACAAACGCTAGCGGGGATGAACACAGATACGCAGTATTTT. This translates into CASRQTLAGMNTDTQYF.

This clone appeared a single time. This sequence joins TRBV30 and TRBJ2-1, with a possible D match to TRBD1 (6 bases). The CDR3 extends over 15 amino acids. Germline CDR1 and CDR2: GTSNPN and SVGIG (reference sequence). V gave up 2 bases and J gave up 0 bases, with 11 bases separating them. The DNA for the CDR3 is TGTGCCTGGAGTAGGGACACAAGCTCCTACAATGAGCAGTTCTTC. This encodes CAWSRDTSSYNEQFF. Filled out from reference TRBV30 and TRBJ2-1, the complete variable domain reads SQTIHQWPATLVQPVGSPLSLECTVEGTSNPNLYWYRQAAGRGLQLLFYSVGIGQISSEVPQNLSASRPQDRQFILSSKKLLLSDSGFYLCAWSRDTSSYNEQFFGPGTRLTVL.

This clone was seen just once. The chain combines TRBV6-1 with TRBJ2-7; D unclear. V was cut by 6 bases and J by 3 bases, with 6 bases left in between. The length of the CDR3 is 11 residues. Looked up from germline, CDR1 is MNHNS and CDR2 is SASEGT. The CDR3 DNA follows: TGTGCCAGCAGGCGCAGCTACGAGCAGTACTTC. It is translated as CASRRSYEQYF.

The chain links TRBV4-3 to TRBJ2-1, with D possibly matching TRBD2 (5 bases). V gave up 0 bases and J gave up 7 bases, with 7 bases separating them. This CDR3 has 13 amino acids. CDR1 LGHNA and CDR2 YSLEER come from the germline V gene. The CDR3 sequence: CASSQDWRNEQFF. The CDR3, as DNA: TGCGCCAGCAGCCAAGATTGGAGGAATGAGCAGTTCTTC.

The chain couples TRBV11-3 to TRBJ2-3, with a weak D call TRBD2 (5 bases). Looked up from germline, CDR1 is SGHNT and CDR2 is YENEEA. The V end was cut by 5 bases, the J end by 2 bases, with 17 bases between. This CDR3 spans 16 amino acids. Written as DNA, the CDR3 is TGTGCCAGCAGCCCTGGGGTCGGGGAATCCACAGATACGCAGTATTTT. Its protein product is CASSPGVGESTDTQYF. The entire variable domain, with the rest obtained from reference TRBV11-3 and TRBJ2-3, is as follows: EAGVVQSPRYKIIEKKQPVAFWCNPISGHNTLYWYLQNLGQGPELLIRYENEEAVDDSQLPKDRFSAERLKGVDSTLKIQPAELGDSAVYLCASSPGVGESTDTQYFGPGTRLTVL.

V gene TRBV5-1 combines with J gene TRBJ2-7, with no clear D. This CDR3 contains 11 residues. V lost 3 bases, J lost 3 bases, and 4 bases lay in between. CDR1 and CDR2 (germline): SGHRS, YFSETQ. In nucleotides, the CDR3 is TGCGCCAGCAGCTCTTTCTACGAGCAGTACTTC. It is translated as CASSSFYEQYF.

This clone appeared once. The chain links TRBV6-4 to TRBJ2-1, with TRBD1 matching 7 bases. The CDR3 consists of 15 residues. Germline loops: CDR1 MRHNA, CDR2 SNTAGT. With 4 bases clipped from V and 5 bases from J, the junction kept 8 bases outside the gene matches. The CDR3 spells CASSAQGFKNNEQFF. CDR3 nucleotides: TGTGCCAGCAGTGCACAGGGGTTTAAGAACAATGAGCAGTTCTTC.

The chain is built from TRBV5-4 and TRBJ2-6; 7 bases are shared with TRBD1. The CDR3 totals 12 residues. The V segment lost 4 bases and the J segment 13 bases; nucleotides outside the gene matches: 5. Germline CDR1 reads SGHNT; CDR2 reads YYREEE (reference sequence). The CDR3 DNA follows: TGTGCCAGCAGCGAGGGACAGAAGGTCCTGACTTTC. Its protein is CASSEGQKVLTF.

This chain uses TRBV7-8 with TRBJ2-3, with D unclear. The CDR3 length is 15 residues. Per the germline V gene, CDR1 is SGHVS and CDR2 is FQNEAQ. The V end was cut by 0 bases, the J end by 0 bases, with 7 bases between. CDR3 loop: CASSLAQPSTDTQYF. DNA of the CDR3: TGTGCCAGCAGCTTAGCACAGCCTAGCACAGATACGCAGTATTTT.

The rearrangement links TRBV15 to TRBJ1-1; 7 bases are a match to TRBD1. The ends lost 0 bases at V and 1 base at J; junction bases unmatched: 2. Germline loops: CDR1 LNHNV, CDR2 YYDKDF (reference sequence). This CDR3 region has 15 residues. CDR3 protein: CATSREGTANTEAFF. For the CDR3, the DNA is TGTGCCACCAGCAGAGAGGGGACAGCGAACACTGAAGCTTTCTTT.

The chain has TRBV2 and TRBJ2-7; D is perhaps TRBD2 (6 bases). Trimming took 3 bases from V and 3 from J, leaving 9 bases between them. CDR3 length: 13 amino acids. CDR1 and CDR2 (germline): SNHLY, FYNNEI. The CDR3 nucleotides read TGTGCCAGCAGTGAGGCAGCGGGCTACGAGCAGTACTTC. Protein sequence: CASSEAAGYEQYF.

The chain combines TRBV27 with TRBJ2-3, with 9 bases fitting TRBD2. The J segment lost 5 bases and the V segment lost 2 bases, leaving 11 bases of the junction unmatched. The germline V gene has CDR1 MNHEY and CDR2 SMNVEV (reference sequence). This CDR3 is built from 17 residues. DNA of the CDR3: TGTGCCAGCAGTTTAGGTTCGGCGGGGGGGCCACAAGATACGCAGTATTTT. Its translation is CASSLGSAGGPQDTQYF.

The chain uses TRBV7-2 and TRBJ1-1; 10 bases line up with TRBD1. The V segment lost 4 bases and the J segment 4 bases; nucleotides outside the gene matches: 3. CDR3 size: 14 residues. CDR1 is SGHTA, CDR2 FQGNSA, per germline. This CDR3 reads CASSSWTGGTEAFF. The CDR3, as DNA: TGTGCCAGCAGCTCCTGGACAGGGGGCACTGAAGCTTTCTTT.

The chain recombines TRBV5-6 with TRBJ2-5; 7 nucleotides line up with TRBD1. The V gene's germline CDR1 is SGHDT and CDR2 YYEEEE. V dropped 2 bases and J dropped 5; count of bases not matched to a gene: 6. CDR3 length equals 14 residues. This CDR3 is CASSLDRVSETQYF. The CDR3 DNA reads TGTGCCAGCAGCTTAGACAGGGTCTCTGAGACCCAGTACTTC.

The chain is built from TRBV19 and TRBJ1-5; unclear D gene. V was clipped by 3 bases and J by 2 bases, with 17 bases between them. The CDR3 is 17 residues long. Per germline, CDR1 LNHDA and CDR2 SQIVND (reference sequence). The CDR3 bases are TGTGCCAGTAGTATCGGAGGCCCGATGGAGGGCAATCAGCCCCAGCATTTT. The encoded protein is CASSIGGPMEGNQPQHF.

The CDR3 sequence is CASSGTSGANVLTF. DNA for the CDR3: TGTGCCAGCAGCGGTACCTCTGGGGCCAACGTCCTGACTTTC. The chain employs TRBV7-8 and TRBJ2-6; D gene uncertain. V was pared by 5 bases and J by 0 bases, with 5 bases between. This CDR3 is 14 amino acids long. From germline, CDR1 is SGHVS and CDR2 FQNEAQ.

This clone was found a few times. The gene calls are TRBV5-6 and TRBJ2-7; D possibly uses TRBD1 or TRBD2 (5 bases each). The germline gives CDR1 SGHDT, CDR2 YYEEEE. Between the trimmed V and J ends, which lost 2 bases and 6 bases, there was a span of 9 bases. CDR3 length: 12 residues. The CDR3 region is CASSFQGVEQYF. The CDR3 DNA reads TGTGCCAGCAGCTTCCAGGGAGTCGAGCAGTACTTC.

This chain uses TRBV5-6 with TRBJ1-6; the D gene is possibly TRBD1 (6 bases). The CDR3 length is 15 residues. V shed 0 bases and J shed 4 bases, with 8 bases lying between them. The germline V gene has CDR1 SGHDT and CDR2 YYEEEE. DNA of the CDR3: TGTGCCAGCAGCTTGGGACAGGCGTATAATTCACCCCTCCACTTT. Translation gives CASSLGQAYNSPLHF.

The chain uses TRBV30 and TRBJ1-5; D is unclear. The CDR3 sequence is 13 residues long. The germline CDR1 and CDR2 sequences are GTSNPN and SVGIG (reference sequence). Trimming removed 1 base from V and 3 bases from J, with 7 bases in between. The CDR3 protein is CAWSARNNQPQHF. For the CDR3, the DNA is TGTGCCTGGAGTGCCAGAAACAATCAGCCCCAGCATTTT.

The chain couples TRBV28 to TRBJ2-5; D gene ambiguous. Trimming took off 0 bases at V and 3 bases at J, with 14 bases between the two ends. This CDR3 is built from 16 residues. The germline gives CDR1 MDHEN, CDR2 SYDVKM. CDR3 loop: CASSLWVSGGKETQYF. The CDR3 bases are TGTGCCAGCAGTTTATGGGTCTCGGGCGGTAAAGAGACCCAGTACTTC.